This entry lists 14 T cell receptor beta chains sequenced from one sample in a study of memory B cells and T cells in multiple sclerosis (dated by TCRdb to the late 2010s). Library preparation employed the immunoSEQ multiplex PCR assay. TCRdb limited this immuneACCESS table to in-frame rearrangements with V and J called. A share of clones is missing; checked studies link under half to unresolved V genes, and the rest is unexplained. The sample table contains approximately 30,000 clones; only one count was recorded for roughly 86% of them. Clones ranked in the top ten supply under 3.5% of the sample. After CFSE-labeled PBMCs were cultured without a stimulus, the autoproliferating (CFSEdim) and non-proliferating (CFSEhi) T cell fractions were sequenced separately. In total, some 5x10^7 CFSE-labeled PBMCs were cultured without stimulus for roughly 7 days, after which replicate wells were pooled. These receptors' antigens are unknown.

The material sequenced was PBMCs from blood kept in culture. All receptors come from a human donor with multiple sclerosis.

The chain combines TRBV5-5 with TRBJ1-2; D gene unclear. Germline V gives CDR1 SGHKS, CDR2 YYEKEE (reference sequence). The V end was cut by 0 bases, the J end by 4 bases, with 1 base between. The CDR3 contains 11 residues. This CDR3 reads CASSLGYGYTF. The DNA of the CDR3 is TGTGCCAGCAGCTTGGGCTATGGCTACACCTTC.

The chain carries TRBV7-3 and TRBJ2-1; D may correspond to TRBD1 or TRBD2 (5 bases each). CDR1 SGHTA and CDR2 FQGTGA come from the germline V gene. This CDR3 has 15 amino acids. The V end was cut by 1 base, the J end by 4 bases, with 11 bases between. CDR3 in DNA: TGTGCCAGCAGCTTAAGTGGGACCCCTTACAATGAGCAGTTCTTC. It specifies CASSLSGTPYNEQFF.

The chain has TRBV2 and TRBJ1-5; D gene uncertain. V was trimmed by 1 base and J by 2 bases, leaving 9 bases between them. The CDR3 runs to 15 residues. In germline, CDR1 is SNHLY, CDR2 FYNNEI. CDR3 protein: CASSEGGSGNQPQHF. The CDR3 DNA reads as TGTGCCAGCAGTGAAGGGGGTTCGGGCAATCAGCCCCAGCATTTT.

The V gene is TRBV7-8, the J gene TRBJ1-2; D unclear. CDR1 SGHVS and CDR2 FQNEAQ come from the germline V gene. With 1 base removed from V and 1 base from J, the gap between germline ends came to 13 bases. The CDR3 is 16 amino acids. The CDR3 bases are TGTGCCAGCAGCTTAGGCCGGCAGCTTTTTAACTATGGCTACACCTTC. Protein sequence: CASSLGRQLFNYGYTF.

The J gene is TRBJ2-1, the V gene TRBV7-3, with no clear D. V was pared by 3 bases and J by 7 bases, with 7 bases between. The CDR3 loop spans 12 amino acids. Germline values: CDR1 SGHTA, CDR2 FQGTGA. This CDR3 is CASSFNGNEQFF. The CDR3 DNA reads TGTGCCAGCAGCTTCAATGGGAATGAGCAGTTCTTC. Combining the CDR3 with reference TRBV7-3 and TRBJ2-1 gives the whole variable domain GAGVSQTPSNKVTEKGKYVELRCDPISGHTALYWYRQSLGQGPEFLIYFQGTGAADDSGLPNDRFFAVRPEGSVSTLKIQRTERGDSAVYLCASSFNGNEQFFGPGTRLTVL.

The chain links TRBV23-1 to TRBJ2-5; tentatively, D is TRBD1 (7 bases). TRBV23-1 counts as an open reading frame of uncertain function. Trimming left V 5 bases short and J 3 bases short, with 28 bases between. The CDR3 sequence is 19 residues long. Here the CDR3 reads CASSEPPNGGPDREETQYF. The DNA for the CDR3 is TGCGCCAGCAGTGAACCCCCCAACGGGGGACCCGACAGGGAAGAGACCCAGTACTTC.

The chain is built from TRBV27 and TRBJ2-7; weak D call: TRBD2 (6 bases). This CDR3 spans 14 amino acids. V lost 4 bases, J lost 1 base, and 11 bases lay in between. Germline values: CDR1 MNHEY, CDR2 SMNVEV (reference sequence). This CDR3 is CASSSSVSSYEQYF. The CDR3 bases are TGTGCCAGCAGTTCTAGCGTATCTTCCTACGAGCAGTACTTC.

The V gene is TRBV11-2, the J gene TRBJ2-7; D possibly corresponds to TRBD2 (6 bases). This CDR3 region has 14 residues. Germline V gene data show CDR1 as SGHAT and CDR2 as FQNNGV. Trimming removed 3 bases from V and 0 bases from J, with 9 bases in between. The CDR3 DNA is TGTGCCAGCAGCTTCGGGAGCGGCTCCTACGAGCAGTACTTC. It translates to CASSFGSGSYEQYF. Looking up the rest from reference TRBV11-2 and TRBJ2-7 gives the full variable domain: EAGVAQSPRYKIIEKRQSVAFWCNPISGHATLYWYQQILGQGPKLLIQFQNNGVVDDSQLPKDRFSAERLKGVDSTLKIQPAKLEDSAVYLCASSFGSGSYEQYFGPGTRLTVT.

The rearrangement uses TRBV13 and TRBJ2-5; the match to TRBD2 covers 8 bases. The V gene end was trimmed by 5 bases and the J gene end by 1 base; junction bases not matched to a gene: 15. This CDR3 comprises 18 residues. CDR1 and CDR2 (germline): PRHDT, FYEKMQ (reference sequence). The CDR3 spells CASSPPGGIAGSQETQYF. In DNA form, the CDR3 reads TGTGCCAGCAGCCCTCCGGGGGGAATAGCGGGGTCCCAAGAGACCCAGTACTTC.

The V and J genes are TRBV5-1 and TRBJ2-2, with D unresolved. The germline V gene has CDR1 SGHRS and CDR2 YFSETQ. Trimming removed 4 bases from V and 5 bases from J, with 12 bases in between. The CDR3 totals 14 residues. In DNA, the CDR3 is TGCGCCAGCAGCCATACCATCGAGACCGGGGAGCTGTTTTTT. Residues: CASSHTIETGELFF.

This chain links TRBV7-2 with TRBJ1-1, with D possibly being TRBD1 (6 bases). Germline V lookup: CDR1 SGHTA, CDR2 FQGNSA. Trimming cost V 4 bases and J 1 base, with 13 bases left between them. The CDR3 covers 15 residues. In DNA, the CDR3 is TGTGCCAGCAGCTGGAAGGACAGAGAGAACACTGAAGCTTTCTTT. Amino acid sequence: CASSWKDRENTEAFF.

A single count supports this clone. The chain combines TRBV20-1 with TRBJ2-5; D is unresolved. Trimming left V 6 bases short and J 5 bases short, with 10 bases between. Germline-derived CDR1 and CDR2 are DFQATT and SNEGSKA (reference sequence). The CDR3 has 11 amino acids. The CDR3 loop reads CSATLGETQYF. DNA of the CDR3: TGCAGTGCCACCCTTGGGGAGACCCAGTACTTC.

The V gene is TRBV30, the J gene TRBJ1-2, with no clear D. Germline assignment: CDR1 GTSNPN and CDR2 SVGIG (reference sequence). Trimming pared 3 bases from V and 3 bases from J, leaving 23 bases between. The CDR3 totals 17 residues. CDR3 coding DNA: TGTGCCTGGAGCTATACCCCCCCGACGGTCTTAGACTATGGCTACACCTTC. This gives the protein CAWSYTPPTVLDYGYTF.

The CDR3: CASSYSGLATSYEQYF. The CDR3 DNA reads TGTGCCAGCAGTTACTCGGGCCTAGCGACCTCCTACGAGCAGTACTTC. The chain has TRBV6-5 and TRBJ2-7, with D maybe TRBD2 (6 bases). Trimming pared 0 bases from V and 0 bases from J, leaving 12 bases between. Looked up from germline, CDR1 is MNHEY and CDR2 is SVGAGI. The CDR3 runs 16 residues.